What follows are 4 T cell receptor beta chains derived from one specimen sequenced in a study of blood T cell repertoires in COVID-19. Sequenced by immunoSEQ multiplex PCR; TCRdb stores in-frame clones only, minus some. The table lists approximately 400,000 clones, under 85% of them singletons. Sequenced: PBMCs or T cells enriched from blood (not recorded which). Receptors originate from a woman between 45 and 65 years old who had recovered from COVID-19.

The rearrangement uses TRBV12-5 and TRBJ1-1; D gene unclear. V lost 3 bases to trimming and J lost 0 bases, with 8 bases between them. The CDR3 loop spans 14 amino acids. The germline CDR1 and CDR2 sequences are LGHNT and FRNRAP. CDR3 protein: CASGLGAMNTEAFF. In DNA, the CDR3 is TGTGCTAGTGGTTTAGGAGCAATGAACACTGAAGCTTTCTTT.

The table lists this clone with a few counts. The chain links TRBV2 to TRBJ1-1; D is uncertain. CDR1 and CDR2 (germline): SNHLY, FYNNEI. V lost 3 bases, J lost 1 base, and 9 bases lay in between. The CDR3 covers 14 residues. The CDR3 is CASSDRHANTEAFF. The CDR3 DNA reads TGTGCCAGCAGTGACAGACACGCGAACACTGAAGCTTTCTTT.

The CDR3 nucleotides are TGCGCCAGCAGCTTCGTGGGAGGCCCCCTGACAGATACGCAGTATTTT. Protein product: CASSFVGGPLTDTQYF. The rearrangement joins TRBV5-1 to TRBJ2-3, with D possibly TRBD2 on 6 matching bases. Germline CDR1 reads SGHRS; CDR2 reads YFSETQ. The CDR3 consists of 16 residues. Trimming removed 2 bases at V and 3 bases at J, with 16 bases between.

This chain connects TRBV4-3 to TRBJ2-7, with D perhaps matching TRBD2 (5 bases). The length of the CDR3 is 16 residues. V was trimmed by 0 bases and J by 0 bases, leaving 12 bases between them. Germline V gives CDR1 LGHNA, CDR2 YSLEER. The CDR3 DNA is TGCGCCAGCAGCCAAGATCTGAGGGCCAGCTCCTACGAGCAGTACTTC. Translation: CASSQDLRASSYEQYF.